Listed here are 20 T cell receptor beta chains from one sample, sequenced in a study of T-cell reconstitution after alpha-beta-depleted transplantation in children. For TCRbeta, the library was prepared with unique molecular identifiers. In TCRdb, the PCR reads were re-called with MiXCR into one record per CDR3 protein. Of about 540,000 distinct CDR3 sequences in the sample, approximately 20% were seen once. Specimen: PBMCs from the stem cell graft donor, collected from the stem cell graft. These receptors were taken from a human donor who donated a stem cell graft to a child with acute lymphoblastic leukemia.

CDR3 nucleotides: TGCAGTGCTAGGACCCCCCGGGCTAGCAGCACAGATACGCAGTATTTT. It translates to CSARTPRASSTDTQYF. The rearrangement uses TRBV20-1 and TRBJ2-3; D might be TRBD2 (5 bases). This CDR3 is 16 amino acids long. Germline CDR1 reads DFQATT; CDR2 reads SNEGSKA (reference sequence). V gave up 3 bases and J gave up 0 bases, with 16 bases separating them.

The CDR3 region has the DNA TGCAGTGCTAGATGGCGTGGGGGAACCTACAATGAGCAGTTCTTC. Protein product: CSARWRGGTYNEQFF. The V call is TRBV20-1, the J call TRBJ2-1, with D perhaps being TRBD1 or TRBD2 (5 bases each). This CDR3 is 15 amino acids long. Germline V gene data show CDR1 as DFQATT and CDR2 as SNEGSKA (reference sequence). The ends were cut back, 2 bases at V and 2 bases at J, with 13 bases in the middle.

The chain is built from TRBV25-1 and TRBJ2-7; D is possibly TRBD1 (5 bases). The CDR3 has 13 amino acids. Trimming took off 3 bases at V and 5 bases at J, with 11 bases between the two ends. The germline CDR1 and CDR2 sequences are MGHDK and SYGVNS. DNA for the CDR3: TGTGCCAGCAGTGACATAGGGGCCAACGAGCAGTACTTC. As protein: CASSDIGANEQYF.

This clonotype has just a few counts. This CDR3 is CASSQYYAYEQYF. Here the CDR3 DNA reads TGTGCCAGCAGCCAATACTACGCGTACGAGCAGTACTTC. The chain links TRBV14 to TRBJ2-7; no firm D call. The V gene's germline CDR1 is SGHDN and CDR2 FVKESK. Trimming took 2 bases from V and 4 from J, leaving 9 bases between them. This CDR3 is built from 13 residues.

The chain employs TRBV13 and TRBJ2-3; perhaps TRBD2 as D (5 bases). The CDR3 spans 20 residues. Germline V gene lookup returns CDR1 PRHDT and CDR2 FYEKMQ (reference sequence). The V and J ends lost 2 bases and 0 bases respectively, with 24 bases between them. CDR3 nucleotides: TGTGCCAGCAGCTTAATGAGGGTCCTTTCCCCTCTCCTAAGCACAGATACGCAGTATTTT. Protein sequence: CASSLMRVLSPLLSTDTQYF.

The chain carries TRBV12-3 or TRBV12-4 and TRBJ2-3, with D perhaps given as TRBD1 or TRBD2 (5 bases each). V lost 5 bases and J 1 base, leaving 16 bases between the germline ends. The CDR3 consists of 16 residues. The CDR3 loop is CASSLRTVTGTDTQYF. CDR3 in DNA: TGTGCCAGCAGTCTACGGACTGTGACAGGCACAGATACGCAGTATTTT.

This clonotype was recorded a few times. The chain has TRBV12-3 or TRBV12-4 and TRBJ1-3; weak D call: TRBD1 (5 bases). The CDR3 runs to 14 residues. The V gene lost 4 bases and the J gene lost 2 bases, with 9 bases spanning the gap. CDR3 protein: CASSSRVAGNTIYF. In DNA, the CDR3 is TGTGCCAGCAGTTCCAGGGTTGCTGGAAACACCATATATTTT.

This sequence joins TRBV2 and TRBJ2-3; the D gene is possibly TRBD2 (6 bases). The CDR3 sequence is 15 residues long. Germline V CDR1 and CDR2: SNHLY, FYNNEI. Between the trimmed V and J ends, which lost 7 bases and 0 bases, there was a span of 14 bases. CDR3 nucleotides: TGTGCCAGCACCCCGGCGGGAACTAGCACAGATACGCAGTATTTT. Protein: CASTPAGTSTDTQYF.

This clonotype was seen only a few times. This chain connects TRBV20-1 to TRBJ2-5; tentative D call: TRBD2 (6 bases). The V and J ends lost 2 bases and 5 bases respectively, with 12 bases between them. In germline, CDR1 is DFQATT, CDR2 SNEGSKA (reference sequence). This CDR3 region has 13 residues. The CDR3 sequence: CSARSGTGETQYF. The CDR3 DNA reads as TGCAGTGCTAGATCCGGGACTGGGGAGACCCAGTACTTC.

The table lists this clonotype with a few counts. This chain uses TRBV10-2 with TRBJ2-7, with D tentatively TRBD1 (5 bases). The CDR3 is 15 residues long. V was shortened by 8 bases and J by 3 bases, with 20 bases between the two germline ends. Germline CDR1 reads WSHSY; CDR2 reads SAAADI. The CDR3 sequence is CASGAPPAAFYEQYF. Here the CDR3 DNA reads TGCGCCAGCGGGGCCCCTCCCGCTGCCTTCTACGAGCAGTACTTC.

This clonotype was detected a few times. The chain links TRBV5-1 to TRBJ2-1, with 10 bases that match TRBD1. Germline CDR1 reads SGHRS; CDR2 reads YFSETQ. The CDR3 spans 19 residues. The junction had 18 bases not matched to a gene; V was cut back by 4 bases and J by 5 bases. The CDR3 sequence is CASSPTGGGQRSTHNEQFF. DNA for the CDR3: TGCGCCAGCAGCCCGACAGGGGGCGGTCAGCGGTCGACCCACAATGAGCAGTTCTTC.

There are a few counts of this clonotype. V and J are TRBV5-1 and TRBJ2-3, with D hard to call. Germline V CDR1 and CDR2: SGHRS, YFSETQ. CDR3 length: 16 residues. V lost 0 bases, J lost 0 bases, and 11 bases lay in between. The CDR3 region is CASSLADPVSTDTQYF. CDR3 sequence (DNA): TGCGCCAGCAGCTTGGCAGACCCGGTCAGCACAGATACGCAGTATTTT. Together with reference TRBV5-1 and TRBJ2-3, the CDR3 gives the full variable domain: KAGVTQTPRYLIKTRGQQVTLSCSPISGHRSVSWYQQTPGQGLQFLFEYFSETQRNKGNFPGRFSGRQFSNSRSEMNVSTLELGDSALYLCASSLADPVSTDTQYFGPGTRLTVL.

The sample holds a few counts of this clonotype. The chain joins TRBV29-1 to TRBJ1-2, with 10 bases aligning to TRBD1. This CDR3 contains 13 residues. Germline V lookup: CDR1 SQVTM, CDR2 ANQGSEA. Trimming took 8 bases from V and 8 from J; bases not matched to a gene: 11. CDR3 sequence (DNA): TGCAGCTCTTTCCGGGACAGGGGAGTAGGCTACACCTTC. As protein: CSSFRDRGVGYTF. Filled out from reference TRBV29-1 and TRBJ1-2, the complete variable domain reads SAVISQKPSRDICQRGTSLTIQCQVDSQVTMMFWYRQQPGQSLTLIATANQGSEATYESGFVIDKFPISRPNLTFSTLTVSNMSPEDSSIYLCSSFRDRGVGYTFGSGTRLTVV.

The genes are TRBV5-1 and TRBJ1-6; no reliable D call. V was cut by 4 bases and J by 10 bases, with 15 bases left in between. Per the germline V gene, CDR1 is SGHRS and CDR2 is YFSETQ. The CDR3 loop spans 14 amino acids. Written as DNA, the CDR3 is TGCGCCAGCAGCCCTGGGAACGGTCGATCACCCCTCCACTTT. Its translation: CASSPGNGRSPLHF.

The CDR3, as DNA: TGTGCCACCAGCAGAGATAGTGGGACAGGGGTTTACGAGCAGTACTTC. Protein product: CATSRDSGTGVYEQYF. V and J are TRBV15 and TRBJ2-7; 10 positions agree with TRBD1. Germline-derived CDR1 and CDR2 are LNHNV and YYDKDF (reference sequence). Trimming cost V 0 bases and J 4 bases; bases outside gene matches: 6. This CDR3 is built from 16 residues.

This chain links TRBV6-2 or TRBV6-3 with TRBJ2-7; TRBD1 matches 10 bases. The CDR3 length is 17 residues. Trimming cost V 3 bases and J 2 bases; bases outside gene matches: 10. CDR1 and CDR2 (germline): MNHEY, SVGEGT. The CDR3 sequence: CASSYTAWDRGAYEQYF. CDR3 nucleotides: TGTGCCAGCAGTTATACTGCCTGGGACAGGGGCGCCTACGAGCAGTACTTC.

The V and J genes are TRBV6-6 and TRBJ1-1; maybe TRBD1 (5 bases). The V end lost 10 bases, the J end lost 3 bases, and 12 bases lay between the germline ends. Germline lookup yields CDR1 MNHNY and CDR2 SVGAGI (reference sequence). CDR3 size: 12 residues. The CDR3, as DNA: TGTGCCACTATCTCGGGGCACACTGAAGCTTTCTTT. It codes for CATISGHTEAFF.

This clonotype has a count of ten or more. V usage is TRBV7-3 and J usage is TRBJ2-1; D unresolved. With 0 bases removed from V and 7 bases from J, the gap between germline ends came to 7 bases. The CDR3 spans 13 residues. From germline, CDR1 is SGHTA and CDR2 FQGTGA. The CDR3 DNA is TGTGCCAGCAGCTTAACGAGTATGAATGAGCAGTTCTTC. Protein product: CASSLTSMNEQFF.

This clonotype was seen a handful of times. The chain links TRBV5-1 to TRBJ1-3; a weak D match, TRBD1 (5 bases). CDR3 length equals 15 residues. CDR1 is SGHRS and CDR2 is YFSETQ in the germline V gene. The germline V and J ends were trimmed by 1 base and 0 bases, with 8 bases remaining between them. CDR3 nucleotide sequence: TGCGCCAGCAGCTTGATGGGGGACTCTGGAAACACCATATATTTT. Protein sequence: CASSLMGDSGNTIYF.

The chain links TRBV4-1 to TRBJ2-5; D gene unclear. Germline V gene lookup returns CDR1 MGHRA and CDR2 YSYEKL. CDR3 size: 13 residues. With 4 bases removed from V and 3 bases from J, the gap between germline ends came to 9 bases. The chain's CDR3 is CASSPPVEETQYF. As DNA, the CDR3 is TGCGCCAGCAGCCCTCCGGTAGAAGAGACCCAGTACTTC.